A selection of T cell receptor beta chains follows, all from one sample in a study of control samples from healthy donors and cancer patients. Sequenced by immunoSEQ multiplex PCR; TCRdb stores in-frame clones only, minus some. The data hold roughly 130,000 clones, with about 93% observed a single time. Sequenced: PBMCs. All receptors come from a man aged 45-65 years with head and neck cancer. Each CDR3 is given without its conserved first and last residue. Fields, in order: CDR3 length, J gene, V gene, CDR3 protein.

>12|TRBJ2-2|TRBV7-9
ASSLAGYTGELF
>14|TRBJ2-3|TRBV4-1
ASSQDSTAFTDTQY
>11|TRBJ2-7|TRBV3-1/TRBV3-2
ASSPTNRGEQY
>15|TRBJ2-1|TRBV14
ASSQDIGLAGVNEQF
>10|TRBJ1-1|TRBV24-1
ATSDPGTEAF
>11|TRBJ2-1|TRBV5-1
ASSLGTYNEQF
>14|TRBJ2-3|TRBV24-1
ATSDSRERGTDTQY
>13|TRBJ2-3|TRBV7-2
ASSPSGQSTDTQY
>14|TRBJ1-1|TRBV29-1
SPWSREGRIYTEAF
>12|TRBJ2-3|TRBV7-3
ASSLTGQGDTQY
>12|TRBJ2-5|TRBV27
ASSSFSGEETQY
>17|TRBJ2-4|TRBV7-2
ASSLNPHSGNLAKNIQY
>12|TRBJ1-1|TRBV6-1
ASSDEGRATEAF
>9|TRBJ2-1|TRBV19
ASSIPGEQF
>13|TRBJ1-1|TRBV18
ASSPTPTGHTEAF
>12|TRBJ1-2|TRBV3-1/TRBV3-2
ASSQGGGDYGYT
>12|TRBJ1-2|TRBV6-6
ASSYSDNDYGYT
>10|TRBJ2-7|TRBV18
ASSPSRYEQY
>11|TRBJ1-2|TRBV6-1
ASSEGSGDGYT
>10|TRBJ1-3|TRBV29-1
SAQGLGNTIY
>11|TRBJ2-7|TRBV7-2
ASSLSQAYEQY
>12|TRBJ1-5|TRBV19
ASSTHRGNQPQH
>14|TRBJ1-2|TRBV27
ASSPERGAPNYGYT
>14|TRBJ2-7|TRBV29-1
SVEGGADRSSGEQY
>15|TRBJ2-3|TRBV7-2
ASSLRGSGAGTDTQY
>14|TRBJ1-5|TRBV23-1
ASTWRQGARNQPQH
>15|TRBJ1-4|TRBV6-1
ASSEALLTATNEKLF
>15|TRBJ2-1|TRBV18
ASSATRLAGGYNEQF
>11|TRBJ2-1|TRBV6-1
ASSEGGEVGQF
>12|TRBJ2-7|TRBV6-1
ASSEVLGLYEQY
>11|TRBJ1-2|TRBV19
ATSMRVNYGYT
>14|TRBJ2-3|TRBV5-6
ASSIYRTSGVDTQY
>14|TRBJ2-7|TRBV6-5
ASSSPRQGMGYEQY
>12|TRBJ1-5|TRBV24-1
ATSPAGSNQPQH
>9|TRBJ1-1|TRBV12-3/TRBV12-4
ASTLQFEAF
>13|TRBJ2-7|TRBV19
ASSTPGTGSTKQY
>15|TRBJ2-2|TRBV19
ASSIPGAPANTGELF